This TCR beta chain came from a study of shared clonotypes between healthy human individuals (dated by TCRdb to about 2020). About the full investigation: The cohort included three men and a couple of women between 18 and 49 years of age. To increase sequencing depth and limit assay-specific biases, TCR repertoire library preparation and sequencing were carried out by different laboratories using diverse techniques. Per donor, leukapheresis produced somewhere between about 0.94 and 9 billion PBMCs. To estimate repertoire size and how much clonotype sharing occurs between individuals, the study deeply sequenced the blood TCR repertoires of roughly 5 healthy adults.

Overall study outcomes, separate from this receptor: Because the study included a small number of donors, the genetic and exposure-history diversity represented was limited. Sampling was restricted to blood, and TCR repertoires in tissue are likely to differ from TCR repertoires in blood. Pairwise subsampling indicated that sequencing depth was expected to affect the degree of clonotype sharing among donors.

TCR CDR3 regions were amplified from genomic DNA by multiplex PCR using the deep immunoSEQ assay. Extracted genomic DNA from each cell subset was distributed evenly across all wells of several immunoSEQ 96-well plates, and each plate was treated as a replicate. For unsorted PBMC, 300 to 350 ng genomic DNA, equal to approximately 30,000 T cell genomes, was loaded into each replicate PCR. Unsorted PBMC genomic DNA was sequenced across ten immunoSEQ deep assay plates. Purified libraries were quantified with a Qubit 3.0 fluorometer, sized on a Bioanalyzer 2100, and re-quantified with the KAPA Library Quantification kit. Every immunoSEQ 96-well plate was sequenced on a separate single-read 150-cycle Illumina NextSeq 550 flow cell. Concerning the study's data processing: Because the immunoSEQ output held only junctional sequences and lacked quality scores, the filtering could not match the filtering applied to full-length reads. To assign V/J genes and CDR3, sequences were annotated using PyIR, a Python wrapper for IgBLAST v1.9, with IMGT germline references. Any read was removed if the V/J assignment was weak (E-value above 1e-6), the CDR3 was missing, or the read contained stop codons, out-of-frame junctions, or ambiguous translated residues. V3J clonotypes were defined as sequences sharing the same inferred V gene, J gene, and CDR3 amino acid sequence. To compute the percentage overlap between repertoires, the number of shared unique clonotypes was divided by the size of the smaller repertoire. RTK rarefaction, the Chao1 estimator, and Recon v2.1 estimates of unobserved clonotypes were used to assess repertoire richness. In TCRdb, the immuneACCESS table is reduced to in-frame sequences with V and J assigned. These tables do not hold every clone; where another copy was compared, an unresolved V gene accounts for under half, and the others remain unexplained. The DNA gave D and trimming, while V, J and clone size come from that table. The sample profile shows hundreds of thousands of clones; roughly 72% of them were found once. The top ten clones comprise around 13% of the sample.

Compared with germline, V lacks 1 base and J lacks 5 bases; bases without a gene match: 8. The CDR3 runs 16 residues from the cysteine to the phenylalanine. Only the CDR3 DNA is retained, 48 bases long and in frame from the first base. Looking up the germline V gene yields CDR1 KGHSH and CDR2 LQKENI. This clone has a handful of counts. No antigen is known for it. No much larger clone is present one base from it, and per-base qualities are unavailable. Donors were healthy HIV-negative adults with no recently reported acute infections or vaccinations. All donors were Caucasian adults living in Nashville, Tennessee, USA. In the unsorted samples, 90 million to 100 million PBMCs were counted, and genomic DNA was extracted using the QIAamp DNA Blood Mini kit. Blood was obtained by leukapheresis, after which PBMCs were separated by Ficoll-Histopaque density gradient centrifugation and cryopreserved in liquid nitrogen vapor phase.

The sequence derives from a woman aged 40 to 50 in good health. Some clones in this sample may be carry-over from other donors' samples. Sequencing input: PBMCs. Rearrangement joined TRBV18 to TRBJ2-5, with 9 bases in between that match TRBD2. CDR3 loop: CASSPRGTAGGETQYF. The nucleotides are TGTGCCAGCTCACCACGGGGAACTGCGGGAGGGGAGACCCAGTACTTC.